What follows describes a single T cell receptor beta chain. What antigen it recognizes has not been identified. No base quality information exists; no much larger clone differs at one position. This sample stems from a study of T-cell reconstitution after alpha-beta-depleted transplantation in children listed by TCRdb under 2016. Describing the broader study: T-cell immune reconstitution after TCRalphabeta/CD19-depleted allogeneic hematopoietic cell transplantation in children was quantitatively tracked in the study by means of TCR repertoire profiling. The full study reports these points: Over subsequent months, a decline in hyperexpanded clone frequencies was noted, and after one year, T-cell counts and TCRbeta diversity were mostly ascribed to newly produced T cells. The apparently early alphabetaT-cell count recovery about two months after transplant was reportedly dependent on only several hundred rapidly expanded clones derived from non-depleted graft cells. The high TCRbeta diversity at day 60 in some patients was ascribed to recipient T cells and intrathymic progenitors that had survived conditioning.

This specimen's treatment or condition label, interpreted: allogeneic hematopoietic cell transplantation with graft depleted of TCRalphabeta T cells and CD19 B cells. The children who served as transplant recipients had been given grafts of TCRalphabeta/CD19-depleted allogeneic hematopoietic cells. As encoded in the germline V gene, CDR1 is SNHLY while CDR2 is FYNNEI. Reading from cysteine to phenylalanine, the CDR3 counts 15 amino acids. Left in the record is the CDR3 DNA by itself, 45 bases read in frame from the first base. Cut back by 6 bases and 0 bases, the V and J ends lie 9 bases apart. Libraries came from PCR. Reads for this sample came from an Illumina HiSeq 2500. To normalize quantification of the TCRbeta repertoire, the TCR libraries were built with molecular barcoding that relied on unique molecular identifiers. The public reads were run again by TCRdb, first through fastp at Q25 and then through MiXCR, and only productive beta chains were kept. For every CDR3 protein sequence, its rows merge into one entry that carries the most common genes and DNA. In all, the sample holds under 750,000 distinct CDR3 sequences, and about 21% of those were seen once. The ten biggest clones cover 13% to 15% of the sample.

The chain was built from TRBV2 and TRBJ2-6; a confident D gene designation cannot be given. The sequence came from a boy younger than two who had a stem cell transplant for acute myeloid leukemia, so the T cells may come from the graft donor. Sequencing used PBMCs, mostly from graft donor cells, obtained 360 days after TCRalphabeta/CD19-depleted stem cell transplant. CDR3 sequence: CASRAHNSGANVLTF. The nucleotide sequence is TGTGCCAGCAGGGCACACAACTCTGGGGCCAACGTCCTGACTTTC.